These T cell receptor beta chains were read from a single sample in a study of T cell responses to AZD1222 COVID-19 vaccine. TCRdb keeps only in-frame clones here, not all; method: immunoSEQ multiplex PCR. The data hold under 95,000 clones, with 86% observed a single time. Sequenced here: peripheral blood, sampled on day 0 of AZD1222 vaccination. The receptor set was obtained from an adult in good health. Both conserved end residues are part of each CDR3. D genes are given only for firm matches. For some rows the clone size is stated as once, few or many, or as a class when expanded; others skip it.

size: -
V: TRBV10-3
J: TRBJ2-7
D: -
DNA: TGTGCCATCAGTGGAATGCGGAACTTC
CDR3: CAISGMRNF

size: -
V: TRBV7-2
J: TRBJ2-5
D: TRBD1
DNA: TGTGCCAGCAGCTCGGACAGGGGCGCGGAGACCCAGTACTTC
CDR3: CASSSDRGAETQYF

size: -
V: TRBV29-1
J: TRBJ2-2
D: TRBD2
DNA: TGCAGCGTGGGGACTAGCGGGATCGGGCGGGAGCTGTTTTTT
CDR3: CSVGTSGIGRELFF

size: -
V: TRBV28
J: TRBJ1-4
D: -
DNA: TGTGCCAGCAACTTGATAGGAGAAAAACTGTTTTTT
CDR3: CASNLIGEKLFF

size: -
V: TRBV24-1
J: TRBJ1-1
D: -
DNA: TGTGCCACCAGTGATTGGGCAGGGCACGCTTTCTTT
CDR3: CATSDWAGHAFF

size: -
V: TRBV28
J: TRBJ1-2
D: -
DNA: TGTGCCAGCAGTTCGAACTATGGCTACACCTTC
CDR3: CASSSNYGYTF

size: -
V: TRBV2
J: TRBJ1-6
D: -
DNA: TGTGCCAGCAAAGAACAAGGGGGGAATAATTCACCCCTCCACTTT
CDR3: CASKEQGGNNSPLHF

size: few
V: TRBV19
J: TRBJ1-1
D: -
DNA: TGTGCCAGTACCCCACCAGGGAGCTCTAAGAACACTGAAGCTTTCTTT
CDR3: CASTPPGSSKNTEAFF

size: -
V: TRBV18
J: TRBJ1-1
D: TRBD1
DNA: TGTGCCAGCTCACCACGACAGGGTGAAGCTTTCTTT
CDR3: CASSPRQGEAFF

size: once
V: TRBV7-2
J: TRBJ1-2
D: -
DNA: TGTGCCAGCAGCTTGTTTTCCGGGGGGATCTATGGCTACACCTTC
CDR3: CASSLFSGGIYGYTF

size: -
V: TRBV18
J: TRBJ2-3
D: TRBD2
DNA: TGTGCCAGCTCACCACGCGGGACTAGCGGGAGGGATACGCAGTATTTT
CDR3: CASSPRGTSGRDTQYF

size: -
V: TRBV3-1/TRBV3-2
J: TRBJ1-2
D: TRBD1
DNA: TGTGCCAGCAGCCAAAGAGGACAGGACGCCTATGGCTACACCTTC
CDR3: CASSQRGQDAYGYTF

size: few
V: TRBV19
J: TRBJ1-4
D: TRBD1
DNA: TGTGCCTCATCCGGGACAGAGAATGAAAAACTGTTTTTT
CDR3: CASSGTENEKLFF

size: -
V: TRBV6-1
J: TRBJ2-7
D: -
DNA: TGTGCCAGCAGTGAAGAGGACGCCGACACCTACGAGCAGTACTTC
CDR3: CASSEEDADTYEQYF

size: -
V: TRBV29-1
J: TRBJ1-3
D: -
DNA: TGCAGCGGTCGGGGAATTGGAAACACCATATATTTT
CDR3: CSGRGIGNTIYF

size: -
V: TRBV7-9
J: TRBJ1-6
D: TRBD1
DNA: TGTGCCAGCAGCCTTGGGCAGGGGGTTAACTCACCCCTCCACTTT
CDR3: CASSLGQGVNSPLHF

size: -
V: TRBV6-5
J: TRBJ1-5
D: TRBD1
DNA: TGTGCCAGCAGTTACCAACAGGGGAATCAGCCCCAGCATTTT
CDR3: CASSYQQGNQPQHF

size: -
V: TRBV4-1
J: TRBJ2-5
D: TRBD2
DNA: TGCGCCAGCAGCCAAGAAAGGACTAGCGGGGGACAAGAGACCCAGTACTTC
CDR3: CASSQERTSGGQETQYF

size: -
V: TRBV27
J: TRBJ2-7
D: TRBD1
DNA: TGTGCCAGCAAAAGGACAGGGCTAGCCTCCTACGAGCAGTACTTC
CDR3: CASKRTGLASYEQYF

size: once
V: TRBV7-3
J: TRBJ2-2
D: -
DNA: TGTGCCACCAAGGCTAACCCCACCGGGGAGCTGTTTTTT
CDR3: CATKANPTGELFF

size: -
V: TRBV4-2
J: TRBJ1-3
D: -
DNA: TGTGCCAGCAGCCAAGATCCCCCTGGAAACACCATATATTTT
CDR3: CASSQDPPGNTIYF

size: -
V: TRBV7-9
J: TRBJ1-2
D: TRBD1
DNA: TGTGCCAGCAGCTTACAGACAGGGTTTATTCATGGCTACACCTTC
CDR3: CASSLQTGFIHGYTF